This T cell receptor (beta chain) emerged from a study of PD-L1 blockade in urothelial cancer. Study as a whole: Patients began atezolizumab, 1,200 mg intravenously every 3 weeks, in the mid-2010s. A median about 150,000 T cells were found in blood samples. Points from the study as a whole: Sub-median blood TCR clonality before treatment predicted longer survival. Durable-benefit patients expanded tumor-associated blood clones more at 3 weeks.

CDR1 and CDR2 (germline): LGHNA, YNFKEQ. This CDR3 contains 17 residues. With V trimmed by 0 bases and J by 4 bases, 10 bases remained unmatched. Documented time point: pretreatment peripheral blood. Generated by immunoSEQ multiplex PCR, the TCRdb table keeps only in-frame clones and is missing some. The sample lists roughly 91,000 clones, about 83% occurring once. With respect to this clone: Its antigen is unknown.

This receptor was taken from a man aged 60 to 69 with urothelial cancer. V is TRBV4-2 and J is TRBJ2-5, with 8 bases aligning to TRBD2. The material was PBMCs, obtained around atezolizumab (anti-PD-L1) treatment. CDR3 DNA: TGTGCCAGCAGCCAAGAGAGGGCCGGGGGGGCAGGAGAGACCCAGTACTTC. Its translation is CASSQERAGGAGETQYF.